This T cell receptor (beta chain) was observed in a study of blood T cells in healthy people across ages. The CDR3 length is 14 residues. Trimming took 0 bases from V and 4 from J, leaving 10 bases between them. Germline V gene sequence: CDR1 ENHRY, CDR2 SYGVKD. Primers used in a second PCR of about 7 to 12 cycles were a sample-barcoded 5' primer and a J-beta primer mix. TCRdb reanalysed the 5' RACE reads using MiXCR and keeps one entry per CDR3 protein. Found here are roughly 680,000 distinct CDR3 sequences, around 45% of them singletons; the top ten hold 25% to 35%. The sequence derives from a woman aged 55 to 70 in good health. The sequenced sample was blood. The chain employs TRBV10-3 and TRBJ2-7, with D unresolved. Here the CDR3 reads CAISESDFPYEQYF. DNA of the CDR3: TGTGCCATCAGTGAGTCCGACTTTCCTTACGAGCAGTACTTC.